Sequencing of this TCR beta chain was carried out in a study of cytomegalovirus exposure and HLA in healthy donors. About the study: Earlier, some 200 million T cells were analyzed, and 90 million to 120 million unique TCR beta sequences were found among them. Findings of the study overall: A later analysis associated 15,000 or so TCR beta sequences with HLA alleles at a 0.05 false discovery rate. Later analysis revealed greater clonal expansion in HLA-associated TCR beta chains than in equally common others.

PCR primers comprised 60 Vbeta and 13 Jbeta primers. Some clones are missing from TCRdb's copy, which holds only in-frame ones; the method was immunoSEQ multiplex PCR. Of around 160,000 clones in the sample, over 65% were seen once. Comment on this clone: Its antigen is unidentified.

Trimming removed 3 bases at V and 4 bases at J, with 7 bases between. Germline CDR1 reads KGHSH; CDR2 reads LQKENI. The CDR3 extends over 13 amino acids. The receptor's source is a man in his forties or fifties in good health and CMV-seropositive. Sequencing input: PBMCs. The chain has TRBV18 and TRBJ1-5, with D possibly matching TRBD1 (6 bases). In nucleotides, the CDR3 is TGTGCCAGCTCACCCGACAGGAATCAGCCCCAGCATTTT. Translating it yields CASSPDRNQPQHF.